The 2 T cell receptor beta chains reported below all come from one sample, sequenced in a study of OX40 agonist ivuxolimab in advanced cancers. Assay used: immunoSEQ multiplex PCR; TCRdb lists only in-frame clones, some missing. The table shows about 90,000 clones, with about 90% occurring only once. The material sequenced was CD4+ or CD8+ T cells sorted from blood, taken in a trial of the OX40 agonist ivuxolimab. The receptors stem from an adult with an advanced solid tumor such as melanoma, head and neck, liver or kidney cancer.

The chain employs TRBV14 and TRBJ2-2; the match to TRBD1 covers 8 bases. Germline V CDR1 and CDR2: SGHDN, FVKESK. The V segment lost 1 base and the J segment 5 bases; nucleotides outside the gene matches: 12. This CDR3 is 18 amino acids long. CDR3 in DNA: TGTGCCAGCAGCCAAGTAAAGAGACAGGGGCTGGGTACCGGGGAGCTGTTTTTT. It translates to CASSQVKRQGLGTGELFF.

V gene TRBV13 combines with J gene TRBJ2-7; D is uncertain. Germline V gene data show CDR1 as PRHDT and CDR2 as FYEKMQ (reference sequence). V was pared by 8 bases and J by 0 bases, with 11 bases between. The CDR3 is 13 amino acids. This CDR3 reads CASEPRSSYEQYF. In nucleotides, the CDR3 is TGTGCCAGCGAGCCAAGGAGCTCCTACGAGCAGTACTTC.